These 9 T cell receptor beta chains were all obtained from the same sample, sequenced in a study of response to subunit inactivated influenza vaccine. Each CDR3 protein gets one entry after TCRdb re-called the RT-PCR reads with MiXCR. The sample includes roughly 700,000 distinct CDR3 sequences, approximately 15% seen only once; the top ten take 5.5% to 7%. The sequencing here drew on PBMCs from blood, taken roughly 15 days before vaccination. The receptors shown here come from a man aged 45-65 years who received an inactivated influenza vaccine.

This clonotype was picked up a small number of times. The rearrangement links TRBV7-2 to TRBJ2-1; no clear D. The germline V gene has CDR1 SGHTA and CDR2 FQGNSA. The CDR3 spans 10 residues. V was clipped by 8 bases and J by 8 bases, with 7 bases between them. CDR3 nucleotide sequence: TGTGCCAGCCCTGATGATGAGCAGTTCTTC. As protein: CASPDDEQFF.

The chain couples TRBV7-9 to TRBJ2-3, with unresolved D. Germline lookup yields CDR1 SEHNR and CDR2 FQNEAQ (reference sequence). The V end was cut by 1 base, the J end by 4 bases, with 12 bases between. The CDR3 has 15 amino acids. The DNA for the CDR3 is TGTGCCAGCAGCTTAGGGTCCGTTGACGCAGATACGCAGTATTTT. This codes for CASSLGSVDADTQYF.

This chain connects TRBV30 to TRBJ2-2, with 11 bases fitting TRBD2. The CDR3 is 17 amino acids. J lost 0 bases, V lost 4 bases, and 7 bases had no gene match. Per germline, CDR1 GTSNPN and CDR2 SVGIG (reference sequence). CDR3 protein: CAWIRLAGHSNTGELFF. CDR3 nucleotide sequence: TGTGCCTGGATAAGACTAGCGGGGCACTCGAACACCGGGGAGCTGTTTTTT.

Written as DNA, the CDR3 is TGTGCCTGGAAGGGACAGGGGCGCTCCAATGAGCAGTTCTTC. Protein sequence: CAWKGQGRSNEQFF. The rearrangement joins TRBV30 to TRBJ2-1; 10 positions agree with TRBD1. There are 14 residues in the CDR3. The ends lost 4 bases at V and 6 bases at J; junction bases unmatched: 6. Germline V CDR1 and CDR2: GTSNPN, SVGIG (reference sequence).

Only a few counts were recorded for this clonotype. The chain couples TRBV15 to TRBJ2-5; D is perhaps TRBD1 (6 bases). CDR3 length: 14 amino acids. CDR1 LNHNV and CDR2 YYDKDF come from the germline V gene (reference sequence). Trimming took off 3 bases at V and 5 bases at J, with 13 bases between the two ends. The CDR3: CATSRPGARETQYF. The CDR3 region has the DNA TGTGCCACCAGCAGGCCAGGGGCTCGTGAGACCCAGTACTTC. Variable domain in full (rest from reference TRBV15 and TRBJ2-5): DAMVIQNPRYQVTQFGKPVTLSCSQTLNHNVMYWYQQKSSQAPKLLFHYYDKDFNNEADTPDNFQSRRPNTSFCFLDIRSPGLGDTAMYLCATSRPGARETQYFGPGTRLLVL.

This clonotype was observed at least ten times. This chain links TRBV5-1 with TRBJ2-4; D remains ambiguous. The ends were cut back, 0 bases at V and 6 bases at J, with 10 bases in the middle. CDR3 length: 14 amino acids. Germline V gene sequence: CDR1 SGHRS, CDR2 YFSETQ. As DNA, the CDR3 is TGCGCCAGCAGCTTGGGGAACAGAGTAAACATTCAGTACTTC. Its protein product is CASSLGNRVNIQYF.

This clonotype was recorded a few times. The rearrangement links TRBV5-6 to TRBJ2-4, with 8 bases identical to TRBD2. The V gene's germline CDR1 is SGHDT and CDR2 YYEEEE. Unmatched junction bases numbered 6, after V lost 2 bases and J lost 8 bases. This CDR3 comprises 14 residues. Here the CDR3 reads CASSFREGLHIQYF. The CDR3 region has the DNA TGTGCCAGCAGCTTCCGGGAGGGCCTACACATTCAGTACTTC.

The genes are TRBV5-1 and TRBJ1-1; D perhaps matches TRBD1 (6 bases). CDR1 is SGHRS, CDR2 YFSETQ, per germline. The length of the CDR3 is 13 residues. The V gene lost 6 bases and the J gene lost 4 bases, with 13 bases spanning the gap. The CDR3 DNA follows: TGCGCCAGCAACAACCAGGGGTTCACTGAAGCTTTCTTT. It encodes CASNNQGFTEAFF.

This rearrangement joins TRBV3-1 to TRBJ2-3; no clear D. This CDR3 contains 15 residues. V was clipped by 8 bases and J by 0 bases, with 15 bases between them. Germline lookup yields CDR1 LGHDT and CDR2 YNNKEL (reference sequence). CDR3 sequence (DNA): TGTGCCAGCCGTAGTAAAGGCGTTAGCACAGATACGCAGTATTTT. Its translation: CASRSKGVSTDTQYF.